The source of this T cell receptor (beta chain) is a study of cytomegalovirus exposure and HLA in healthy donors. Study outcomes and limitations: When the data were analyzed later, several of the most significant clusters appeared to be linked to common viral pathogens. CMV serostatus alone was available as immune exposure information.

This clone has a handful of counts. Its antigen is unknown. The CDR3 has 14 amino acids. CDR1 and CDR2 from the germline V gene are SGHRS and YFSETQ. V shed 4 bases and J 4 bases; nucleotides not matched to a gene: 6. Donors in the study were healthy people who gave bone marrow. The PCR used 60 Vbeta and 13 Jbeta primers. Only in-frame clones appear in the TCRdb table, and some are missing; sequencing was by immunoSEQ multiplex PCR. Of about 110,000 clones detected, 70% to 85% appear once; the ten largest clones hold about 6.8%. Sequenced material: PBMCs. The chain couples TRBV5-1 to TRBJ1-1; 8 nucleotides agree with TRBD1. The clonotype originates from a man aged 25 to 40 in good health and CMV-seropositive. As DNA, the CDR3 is TGCGCCAGCAGCACTAAGACAGGGGTCACTGAAGCTTTCTTT. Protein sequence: CASSTKTGVTEAFF.